The 4 T cell receptor beta chains below were found in one sample sequenced in a study of cytomegalovirus exposure and HLA in healthy donors. Researchers ran the PCR with 60 Vbeta and 13 Jbeta primers. Profiled with immunoSEQ multiplex PCR; TCRdb holds only in-frame clones, not every one. The sample contains approximately 220,000 clones, almost 80% of which appear only once. Sequenced sample: PBMCs. The receptors stem from a male donor in good health and CMV-seronegative.

This clone was recorded only once. The chain uses TRBV27 and TRBJ1-2; no firm D call. V was trimmed by 2 bases and J by 0 bases, leaving 13 bases between them. The CDR3 length is 16 residues. Germline loops: CDR1 MNHEY, CDR2 SMNVEV (reference sequence). In DNA, the CDR3 is TGTGCCAGCAGTTTAGAGGAGCCAGTAACTAACTATGGCTACACCTTC. Residues: CASSLEEPVTNYGYTF.

This chain joins TRBV5-4 and TRBJ2-7, with 14 positions matching TRBD2. V shed 4 bases and J 4 bases; nucleotides not matched to a gene: 7. Germline values: CDR1 SGHNT, CDR2 YYREEE (reference sequence). This CDR3 spans 16 amino acids. The CDR3 sequence: CASSPGTSGSMYEQYF. The CDR3 nucleotides are TGTGCCAGCAGCCCGGGGACTAGCGGGAGTATGTACGAGCAGTACTTC.

This chain links TRBV5-4 with TRBJ2-7; 8 nucleotides align to TRBD1. V was clipped by 4 bases and J by 1 base; unmatched bases: 7. Germline V gives CDR1 SGHNT, CDR2 YYREEE (reference sequence). CDR3 length: 15 amino acids. CDR3 amino acids: CASSGQGRGSYEQYF. CDR3 nucleotides: TGTGCCAGCAGCGGACAGGGAAGGGGTTCCTACGAGCAGTACTTC. Filled out from reference TRBV5-4 and TRBJ2-7, the complete variable domain reads ETGVTQSPTHLIKTRGQQVTLRCSSQSGHNTVSWYQQALGQGPQFIFQYYREEENGRGNFPPRFSGLQFPNYSSELNVNALELDDSALYLCASSGQGRGSYEQYFGPGTRLTVT.

The V and J genes are TRBV7-8 and TRBJ1-1, with D hard to call. Per the germline V gene, CDR1 is SGHVS and CDR2 is FQNEAQ. This CDR3 contains 12 residues. V was trimmed by 2 bases and J by 6 bases, leaving 7 bases between them. As DNA, the CDR3 is TGTGCCAGCAGCTTAAGAGGATCTGAAGCTTTCTTT. Translated, it gives CASSLRGSEAFF. The entire variable domain, with the rest obtained from reference TRBV7-8 and TRBJ1-1, is as follows: GAGVSQSPRYKVAKRGQDVALRCDPISGHVSLFWYQQALGQGPEFLTYFQNEAQLDKSGLPSDRFFAERPEGSVSTLKIQRTQQEDSAVYLCASSLRGSEAFFGQGTRLTVV.